This T cell receptor beta chain emerged from a study of blood T cell repertoires in COVID-19. Some clones are missing from TCRdb's copy, which holds only in-frame ones; the method was immunoSEQ multiplex PCR. The sample contains more than 70,000 clones, 86% of which appear only once. The V end was cut by 1 base, the J end by 3 bases, with 18 bases between. The CDR3 consists of 18 residues. Germline values: CDR1 KGHSH, CDR2 LQKENI. The sample was peripheral blood. The TCR originated in an elderly man with active or convalescent COVID-19. This chain links TRBV18 with TRBJ2-2; possibly TRBD2 for D (6 bases). Here the CDR3 DNA reads TGTGCCAGCTCACCACGGATTCTAGCGAGGTGGGACACCGGGGAGCTGTTTTTT. Translation: CASSPRILARWDTGELFF. The full variable domain, rest sourced from reference TRBV18 and TRBJ2-2, is NAGVMQNPRHLVRRRGQEARLRCSPMKGHSHVYWYRQLPEEGLKFMVYLQKENIIDESGMPKERFSAEFPKEGPSILRIQQVVRGDSAAYFCASSPRILARWDTGELFFGEGSRLTVL.